Listed below are T cell receptor beta chains from one sample, sequenced in a study of identical twins. One entry per CDR3 protein, called by TCRdb with MiXCR from the 5' RACE reads. The top ten hold about 4.1% of the sample, which has about 240,000 distinct CDR3 sequences, about 13% seen once. These same data were also listed under a study on yellow fever vaccine responses in identical twins.

Sequenced sample: memory (CD45RO+) T cells sorted from blood. The receptors come from a woman aged 18-29 years in good health. The CDR3 runs from the conserved cysteine through the conserved F or W. The order of the fields is CDR3 DNA, CDR3 protein, clone size, J gene, V gene, D gene. A D gene is named only where the DNA matches it firmly. Part of the rows lack a size; the others show once, few, many or a class for expanded clones.

TGCAGTGCTAGAGACGAGGGTACGACCCAGTACTTC,CSARDEGTTQYF,-,TRBJ2-5,TRBV20-1,-
TGTGCCATCGGGACCGTATACGAGCAGTACTTC,CAIGTVYEQYF,many,TRBJ2-7,TRBV10-3,-
TGCAGCGTCGCCCCTCGAGCGGGCCAAGAGACCCAGTACTTC,CSVAPRAGQETQYF,many,TRBJ2-5,TRBV29-1,-
TGTGCCAGCAGCCAATCGGACAGGGGGCCAGAAAAACTGTTTTTT,CASSQSDRGPEKLFF,-,TRBJ1-4,TRBV3-1,TRBD1
TGTGCCACCAGTGATTTTCTGGGTGATACGCAGTATTTT,CATSDFLGDTQYF,-,TRBJ2-3,TRBV24-1,-
TGCAGTGCGAGGGACTATCCCAATTCACCCCTCCACTTT,CSARDYPNSPLHF,-,TRBJ1-6,TRBV20-1,-
TGTGCCTGGAGTATCCATCAGGGATCCGAGCAGTACTTC,CAWSIHQGSEQYF,few,TRBJ2-7,TRBV30,-
TGTGCCAGCAGCGCTACAGGGAATGAGCAGTTCTTC,CASSATGNEQFF,many,TRBJ2-1,TRBV7-6,-
TGTGCCAGCAGCTTACAGGGTATGGGCACAGATACGCAGTATTTT,CASSLQGMGTDTQYF,many,TRBJ2-3,TRBV5-6,-
TGTGCCAGCAGCTTAGCCCAATTAGCGGGGAGCGCCTCAGAGGAGCAGTTCTTC,CASSLAQLAGSASEEQFF,many,TRBJ2-1,TRBV7-8,TRBD2
TGCGCCAGCAGCCAATCTTTTCTAGCGGGGAGTATTGAGCAGTTCTTC,CASSQSFLAGSIEQFF,few,TRBJ2-1,TRBV4-3,TRBD2
TGTGCCAGCAGTTCCGGGACCGACATTCAGTACTTC,CASSSGTDIQYF,few,TRBJ2-4,TRBV28,-
TGTGCCAGCAGCTTCCGGGACAGGATCAATGAGCAGTTCTTC,CASSFRDRINEQFF,many,TRBJ2-1,TRBV7-8,TRBD1
TGTGCCAGCAGCCAAACTAGCGGGAGGGCCTCTGAGCAGTTCTTC,CASSQTSGRASEQFF,-,TRBJ2-1,TRBV7-2,TRBD2
TGCAGTGCTCCCACCGGGACTAGCGGAGGGGATACGCAGTATTTT,CSAPTGTSGGDTQYF,-,TRBJ2-3,TRBV20-1,TRBD2
TGTGCCAGCAGCTCCCCATGGGGGCGGGAGGGCCTAATGGAGACCCAGTACTTC,CASSSPWGREGLMETQYF,few,TRBJ2-5,TRBV9,TRBD2
TGCAGCGTGGCGGGGGGTGACAGGGAGCGGTACGAGCAGTACTTC,CSVAGGDRERYEQYF,many,TRBJ2-7,TRBV29-1,-
TGTGCCAGCAGTGAAGCGTCGCGGGGCCGAGGCGGCACAGATACGCAGTATTTT,CASSEASRGRGGTDTQYF,few,TRBJ2-3,TRBV6-1,-
TGTGCCACGGCCCGGAGGAGAAACCTGAACGGTGAGCAGTTCTTC,CATARRRNLNGEQFF,few,TRBJ2-1,TRBV24-1,-
TGCAGTGCTGGAGGACAGGGGGAATCCTACGAGCAGTACTTC,CSAGGQGESYEQYF,medium-sized,TRBJ2-7,TRBV20-1,TRBD1
TGCGCCAGCAGCTTTCTGGGTAGCGGGAGTGGAACCTACGAGCAGTACTTC,CASSFLGSGSGTYEQYF,many,TRBJ2-7,TRBV5-1,TRBD2
TGCAGTGCCTTGGACTACCAGGGACGAGATACGCAGTATTTT,CSALDYQGRDTQYF,-,TRBJ2-3,TRBV20-1,-
TGTGCCAGCAGTACAGCGGGGGCGGGGTACAATGAGCAGTTCTTC,CASSTAGAGYNEQFF,few,TRBJ2-1,TRBV6-2/TRBV6-3,TRBD2
TGTGCCAGCAGTTTCTCCCTAGCGGGCGGCGACCTATCCTACGAGCAGTACTTC,CASSFSLAGGDLSYEQYF,-,TRBJ2-7,TRBV28,TRBD2
TGTGCCATCAGTGAGACTCGAGGGAACGAGCAGTACTTC,CAISETRGNEQYF,few,TRBJ2-7,TRBV10-3,-